The 18 T cell receptor beta chains below all came from one sample that was sequenced in a study of CXCR3-negative and CXCR3-positive naive CD8 T cells. For these receptors, no antigen is known. General observations from the study: In CXCR3-positive naive cells, the TRB CDR3s were more hydrophobic than in CXCR3-negative naive cells.

Each TRB cDNA library was prepared by 5' RACE (with UMI labels). After re-calling the 5' RACE reads, TCRdb lists one entry per CDR3 protein, DNA absent. The sample table includes 130,000 or so distinct CDR3 sequences. The material sequenced was naive CXCR3+ CD8+ T cells from blood. Subset given: CD45RO-CCR7+CD27+CD95- naive CD8+ T cells expressing CXCR3 (TNR3+). These receptor sequences come from a human donor in good health. Some clones in this sample may be carry-over from other donors' samples.

V and J are TRBV5-6 and TRBJ2-5; the D gene TCRdb calls, TRBD2, cannot be checked with no DNA. Germline V gene sequence: CDR1 SGHDT, CDR2 YYEEEE. The CDR3 spans 16 residues. The CDR3 here is CASSAVGLAGLETQYF.

The chain is built from TRBV19 and TRBJ2-1. Germline CDR1 and CDR2: LNHDA and SQIVND (reference sequence). The CDR3 is made up of 13 amino acids. The CDR3 sequence is CASSISSTNEQFF.

V and J are TRBV7-3 and TRBJ2-1; TCRdb selects TRBD1, and the lack of DNA leaves this call unchecked. The CDR3 consists of 15 residues. The germline V gene has CDR1 SGHTA and CDR2 FQGTGA. The CDR3 region is CASSLIGGTYNEQFF. Full variable domain (outside the CDR3, taken from reference TRBV7-3 and TRBJ2-1): GAGVSQTPSNKVTEKGKYVELRCDPISGHTALYWYRQSLGQGPEFLIYFQGTGAADDSGLPNDRFFAVRPEGSVSTLKIQRTERGDSAVYLCASSLIGGTYNEQFFGPGTRLTVL.

The chain carries TRBV28 and TRBJ2-1; with no DNA, the TCRdb D assignment of TRBD2 cannot be verified. Germline V lookup: CDR1 MDHEN, CDR2 SYDVKM. The CDR3 spans 16 residues. CDR3 protein: CASSLLSSGRAMEQFF. The complete variable domain, with remaining parts taken from reference TRBV28 and TRBJ2-1, reads DVKVTQSSRYLVKRTGEKVFLECVQDMDHENMFWYRQDPGLGLRLIYFSYDVKMKEKGDIPEGYSVSREKKERFSLILESASTNQTSMYLCASSLLSSGRAMEQFFGPGTRLTVL.

This chain uses TRBV10-3 with TRBJ2-3; the TRBD1 assignment by TCRdb is unverifiable without DNA. This CDR3 has 14 amino acids. Germline V lookup: CDR1 ENHRY, CDR2 SYGVKD. The CDR3 is CAISDPGSTDTQYF.

The chain employs TRBV25-1 and TRBJ2-7; the D call from TCRdb, TRBD2, cannot be confirmed without DNA. CDR3 length equals 13 residues. Germline values: CDR1 MGHDK, CDR2 SYGVNS. CDR3 in amino acids: CASSEYGPYEQYF.

The chain couples TRBV5-1 to TRBJ2-5; the D gene TCRdb calls, TRBD1, cannot be checked with no DNA. Germline V gene lookup returns CDR1 SGHRS and CDR2 YFSETQ. The CDR3 sequence is 15 residues long. The CDR3 here is CASSGGDGIPETQYF. Full variable domain (outside the CDR3, taken from reference TRBV5-1 and TRBJ2-5): KAGVTQTPRYLIKTRGQQVTLSCSPISGHRSVSWYQQTPGQGLQFLFEYFSETQRNKGNFPGRFSGRQFSNSRSEMNVSTLELGDSALYLCASSGGDGIPETQYFGPGTRLLVL.

The chain couples TRBV21-1 to TRBJ2-1; the TRBD2 assignment by TCRdb is unverifiable without DNA. TRBV21-1 is designated a pseudogene. The CDR3 runs to 18 residues. CDR3 sequence reads: CASPRGAGTSGAYNEQFF.

The rearrangement uses TRBV5-5 and TRBJ2-7; TCRdb names TRBD1, which stays unverified in the absence of DNA. The length of the CDR3 is 13 residues. Per the germline V gene, CDR1 is SGHKS and CDR2 is YYEKEE (reference sequence). The CDR3 reads CASSSAWGDEQYF.

V gene TRBV18 combines with J gene TRBJ2-1; with no DNA, the TCRdb D assignment of TRBD2 cannot be verified. The CDR3 extends over 16 amino acids. From germline, CDR1 is KGHSH and CDR2 LQKENI. CDR3 loop: CASSPMGTSTGYEQFF.

The gene calls are TRBV11-3 and TRBJ2-7; TCRdb designates TRBD1, a call that cannot be tested without DNA. CDR1 SGHNT and CDR2 YENEEA come from the germline V gene. The CDR3 runs to 15 residues. CDR3 residues: CASSLGRGRGNEQYF.

This sequence joins TRBV28 and TRBJ2-1; as DNA is missing, the TRBD2 call by TCRdb cannot be tested. The CDR3 length is 14 residues. CDR1 is MDHEN and CDR2 is SYDVKM in the germline V gene. The CDR3 region is CASSTLEGWHEQFF. Using reference TRBV28 and TRBJ2-1 for the parts outside the CDR3, the full variable domain is DVKVTQSSRYLVKRTGEKVFLECVQDMDHENMFWYRQDPGLGLRLIYFSYDVKMKEKGDIPEGYSVSREKKERFSLILESASTNQTSMYLCASSTLEGWHEQFFGPGTRLTVL.

The chain links TRBV4-1 to TRBJ2-5; TCRdb outputs TRBD1, but without DNA this stays unchecked. This CDR3 is built from 15 residues. CDR1 is MGHRA, CDR2 YSYEKL, per germline. CDR3 amino acids: CASSRAGGAGETQYF.

V and J are TRBV5-1 and TRBJ2-1; TCRdb calls TRBD1, which cannot be checked without DNA. CDR3 length: 22 residues. Germline loops: CDR1 SGHRS, CDR2 YFSETQ. The CDR3 protein is CASSLVFFQGRGTLSSYNEQFF.

The chain uses TRBV7-2 and TRBJ2-7; TCRdb's D call, TRBD2, is unchecked because there is no DNA. Germline V gene data show CDR1 as SGHTA and CDR2 as FQGNSA. The CDR3 totals 15 residues. CDR3 residues: CASSFGLGRSVEQYF.

The gene calls are TRBV4-1 and TRBJ2-1; TCRdb designates TRBD2, a call that cannot be tested without DNA. Germline assignment: CDR1 MGHRA and CDR2 YSYEKL. CDR3 length: 16 amino acids. CDR3 sequence reads: CASSQESSLPSNEQFF.

The V call is TRBV5-1, the J call TRBJ2-1; TCRdb indicates TRBD2, and absent DNA this call remains unverified. Germline CDR1 SGHRS, CDR2 YFSETQ. CDR3 length: 14 amino acids. CDR3 sequence reads: CASSTTSGINEQFF.

Here the CDR3 reads CASSPPGAAGLYEQYF. The rearrangement joins TRBV4-3 to TRBJ2-7; the D gene TCRdb calls, TRBD1, cannot be checked with no DNA. Germline-derived CDR1 and CDR2 are LGHNA and YSLEER. The CDR3 runs to 16 residues.